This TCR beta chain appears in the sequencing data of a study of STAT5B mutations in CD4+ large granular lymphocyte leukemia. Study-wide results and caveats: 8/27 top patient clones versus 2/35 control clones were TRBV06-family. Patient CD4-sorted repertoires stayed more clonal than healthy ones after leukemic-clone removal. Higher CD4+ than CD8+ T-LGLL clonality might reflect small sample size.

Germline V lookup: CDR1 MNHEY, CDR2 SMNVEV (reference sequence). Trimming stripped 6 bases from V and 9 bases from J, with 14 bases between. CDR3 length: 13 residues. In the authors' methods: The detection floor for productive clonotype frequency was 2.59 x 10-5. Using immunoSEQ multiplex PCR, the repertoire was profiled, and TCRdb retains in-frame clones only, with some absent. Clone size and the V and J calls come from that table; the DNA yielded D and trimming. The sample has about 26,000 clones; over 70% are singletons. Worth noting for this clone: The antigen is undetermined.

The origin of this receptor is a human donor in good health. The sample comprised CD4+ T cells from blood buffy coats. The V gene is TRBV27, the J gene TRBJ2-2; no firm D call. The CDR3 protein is CASSRAPTRELFF. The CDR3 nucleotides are TGTGCCAGCAGCCGGGCCCCAACGCGGGAGCTGTTTTTT.